The 24 T cell receptor beta chains presented below share a single source sample, sequenced in a study of blood T cell repertoires in COVID-19. Generated by immunoSEQ multiplex PCR, the TCRdb table keeps only in-frame clones and is missing some. The data contain approximately 330,000 clones, approximately 89% of them singletons. The material sequenced was PBMCs or T cells enriched from blood (not recorded which). These receptors came from a woman in her 30s who had recovered from COVID-19.

The V call is TRBV7-9, the J call TRBJ2-7; D gene ambiguous. In germline, CDR1 is SEHNR, CDR2 FQNEAQ (reference sequence). The CDR3 has 13 residues. With 3 bases removed from V and 4 bases from J, the gap between germline ends came to 10 bases. The DNA for the CDR3 is TGTGCCAGCAGCTTGCGGTTTGGGTACGAGCAGTACTTC. Amino acid sequence: CASSLRFGYEQYF.

The chain joins TRBV6-5 to TRBJ2-5; 7 bases agree with TRBD1. The V segment lost 6 bases and the J segment 1 base; nucleotides outside the gene matches: 2. The V gene's germline CDR1 is MNHEY and CDR2 SVGAGI. The CDR3 runs to 13 residues. CDR3 sequence: CASRGTVQETQYF. In DNA, the CDR3 is TGTGCCAGCAGGGGGACAGTCCAAGAGACCCAGTACTTC.

This clone was found once. The chain is built from TRBV2 and TRBJ2-1; the match to TRBD2 covers 8 bases. The CDR3 is made up of 16 amino acids. Germline V gene lookup returns CDR1 SNHLY and CDR2 FYNNEI. J gave up 9 bases and V 8 bases, and 18 bases lay outside the gene matches. The CDR3 protein is CASFNTGTSVGSEQFF. CDR3 in DNA: TGTGCCAGCTTTAATACCGGGACTAGTGTAGGTAGTGAGCAGTTCTTC.

The chain links TRBV21-1 to TRBJ1-3. TRBV21-1 is listed as a pseudogene. The CDR3 extends over 14 amino acids. The CDR3 loop reads CASSPEARGNTIYF. The CDR3 bases are TGTGCCAGCAGTCCCGAGGCTCGAGGAAACACCATATATTTT.

The chain has TRBV28 and TRBJ2-7, with D possibly being TRBD2 (5 bases). Germline lookup yields CDR1 MDHEN and CDR2 SYDVKM. Trimming pared 2 bases from V and 2 bases from J, leaving 16 bases between. The CDR3 sequence is 16 residues long. CDR3 coding DNA: TGTGCCAGCAGTTTACGGGGTAATTCCCTAGCCTACGAGCAGTACTTC. This codes for CASSLRGNSLAYEQYF.

The genes are TRBV7-2 and TRBJ2-2, with D maybe TRBD1 (6 bases). The V and J ends lost 1 base and 8 bases respectively, with 17 bases between them. The CDR3 length is 16 residues. The germline gives CDR1 SGHTA, CDR2 FQGNSA. The chain's CDR3 is CASSLGGQGASGELFF. The CDR3 region has the DNA TGTGCCAGCAGCTTAGGGGGGCAGGGTGCGTCAGGGGAGCTGTTTTTT.

V and J are TRBV10-1 and TRBJ2-1, with TRBD2 matching over 15 bases. V gave up 2 bases and J gave up 1 base; unmatched junction bases: 12. CDR1 and CDR2 (germline): WNHNN, SYGVQD (reference sequence). The length of the CDR3 is 21 residues. The CDR3 here is CASSEPGLAGGKDSSYNEQFF. The CDR3, as DNA: TGCGCCAGCAGTGAGCCGGGACTAGCGGGAGGAAAAGACAGTTCCTACAATGAGCAGTTCTTC.

The chain employs TRBV7-2 and TRBJ1-5, with TRBD1 as a possible D gene (6 bases). The V end lost 3 bases, the J end lost 4 bases, and 13 bases lay between the germline ends. Germline-derived CDR1 and CDR2 are SGHTA and FQGNSA. CDR3 size: 15 residues. CDR3 protein: CASSFMGAQNQPQHF. The CDR3 DNA sequence: TGTGCCAGCAGCTTCATGGGGGCACAAAATCAGCCCCAGCATTTT.

The gene calls are TRBV14 and TRBJ2-1; D perhaps matches TRBD2 (6 bases). In germline, CDR1 is SGHDN, CDR2 FVKESK. CDR3 length: 17 residues. V was cut by 1 base and J by 10 bases, with 23 bases left in between. The CDR3 DNA follows: TGTGCCAGCAGCCAAGCATGGGGCGGGGCGGGAAAGAGGGAGCAGTTCTTC. Protein product: CASSQAWGGAGKREQFF.

The chain links TRBV2 to TRBJ1-1, with D unresolved. The length of the CDR3 is 13 residues. Germline V gene lookup returns CDR1 SNHLY and CDR2 FYNNEI. Trimming cost V 3 bases and J 1 base, with 6 bases left between them. The CDR3 DNA follows: TGTGCCAGCAGTGACTACAGGAACACTGAAGCTTTCTTT. Translating it yields CASSDYRNTEAFF. Variable domain in full (rest from reference TRBV2 and TRBJ1-1): EPEVTQTPSHQVTQMGQEVILRCVPISNHLYFYWYRQILGQKVEFLVSFYNNEISEKSEIFDDQFSVERPDGSNFTLKIRSTKLEDSAMYFCASSDYRNTEAFFGQGTRLTVV.

The genes are TRBV7-2 and TRBJ2-1; TRBD2 agrees at 12 bases. V shed 5 bases and J 4 bases; nucleotides not matched to a gene: 3. Germline lookup yields CDR1 SGHTA and CDR2 FQGNSA. The CDR3 spans 15 residues. The CDR3 DNA reads TGTGCCAGCAGCGTCGGGACTAGCGGGTACAATGAGCAGTTCTTC. Translation: CASSVGTSGYNEQFF.

V is TRBV14 and J is TRBJ2-3; D is undetermined. The CDR3 totals 13 residues. V was trimmed by 4 bases and J by 5 bases, leaving 10 bases between them. Germline V lookup: CDR1 SGHDN, CDR2 FVKESK. CDR3 residues: CASSRFDLDTQYF. In DNA form, the CDR3 reads TGTGCCAGCAGCCGCTTTGACTTAGATACGCAGTATTTT. The complete variable domain, with remaining parts taken from reference TRBV14 and TRBJ2-3, reads EAGVTQFPSHSVIEKGQTVTLRCDPISGHDNLYWYRRVMGKEIKFLLHFVKESKQDESGMPNNRFLAERTGGTYSTLKVQPAELEDSGVYFCASSRFDLDTQYFGPGTRLTVL.

The gene calls are TRBV11-3 and TRBJ1-2; 8 nucleotides agree with TRBD1. This CDR3 has 13 amino acids. CDR1 is SGHNT and CDR2 is YENEEA in the germline V gene. V shed 6 bases, J shed 8 bases, and the junction held 8 bases outside the gene matches. The CDR3 loop is CASSNTGGQGYTF. CDR3 nucleotide sequence: TGTGCCAGCAGTAACACAGGGGGTCAAGGCTACACCTTC.

V usage is TRBV6-5 and J usage is TRBJ1-3; 9 bases align to TRBD1. J lost 4 bases, V lost 6 bases, and 7 bases had no gene match. Germline V gene lookup returns CDR1 MNHEY and CDR2 SVGAGI. This CDR3 has 15 residues. The CDR3 sequence: CASRTGGMGGNTIYF. The CDR3 nucleotides are TGTGCCAGCAGGACAGGGGGTATGGGAGGAAACACCATATATTTT.

The gene calls are TRBV14 and TRBJ1-4, with D tentatively TRBD1 (5 bases). V was trimmed by 7 bases and J by 0 bases, leaving 6 bases between them. From germline, CDR1 is SGHDN and CDR2 FVKESK. This CDR3 has 13 residues. The CDR3 loop reads CASTGTTNEKLFF. CDR3 DNA sequence: TGTGCCAGCACAGGGACAACTAATGAAAAACTGTTTTTT. Full variable domain (missing parts from reference TRBV14 and TRBJ1-4): EAGVTQFPSHSVIEKGQTVTLRCDPISGHDNLYWYRRVMGKEIKFLLHFVKESKQDESGMPNNRFLAERTGGTYSTLKVQPAELEDSGVYFCASTGTTNEKLFFGSGTQLSVL.

This sequence joins TRBV13 and TRBJ1-1, with TRBD1 matching 7 bases. V trimming: 4 bases; J trimming: 0 bases; junction bases outside the gene matches: 5. Germline loops: CDR1 PRHDT, CDR2 FYEKMQ (reference sequence). The CDR3 is 15 amino acids. CDR3 protein: CASSSTDRLNTEAFF. CDR3 nucleotides: TGTGCCAGCAGCTCTACGGACAGGCTGAACACTGAAGCTTTCTTT.

The chain links TRBV6-5 to TRBJ2-1; no clear D gene. The CDR3 has 14 amino acids. The V gene's germline CDR1 is MNHEY and CDR2 SVGAGI. V was cut by 5 bases and J by 1 base, with 9 bases left in between. CDR3 sequence reads: CASSLPISYNEQFF. Written as DNA, the CDR3 is TGTGCCAGCAGTCTTCCTATATCCTACAATGAGCAGTTCTTC.

The chain uses TRBV12-3 or TRBV12-4 and TRBJ2-7, with no clear D. This CDR3 has 12 amino acids. Trimming pared 7 bases from V and 3 bases from J, leaving 10 bases between. The CDR3 bases are TGTGCCAGCACCTCCCGCGTCTACGAGCAGTACTTC. Amino acids: CASTSRVYEQYF.

The V and J genes are TRBV20-1 and TRBJ2-4; possible D gene TRBD2, 6 bases. V was cut by 3 bases and J by 1 base, with 10 bases left in between. CDR3 length equals 14 residues. Per the germline V gene, CDR1 is DFQATT and CDR2 is SNEGSKA (reference sequence). The CDR3 loop is CSASSGIAKNIQYF. The CDR3 DNA reads TGCAGTGCTAGTAGCGGAATTGCCAAAAACATTCAGTACTTC.

The chain employs TRBV6-5 and TRBJ2-1; D is perhaps TRBD1 (6 bases). Germline V lookup: CDR1 MNHEY, CDR2 SVGAGI. This CDR3 has 10 residues. CDR3 bases: TGTGCTTCCTTTAGGGGGGAGCAGTTCTTC. Translation gives CASFRGEQFF.

The chain combines TRBV5-1 with TRBJ2-2, with D possibly TRBD2 on 7 matching bases. This CDR3 has 15 residues. Germline loops: CDR1 SGHRS, CDR2 YFSETQ. Between the trimmed V and J ends, which lost 4 bases and 4 bases, there was a span of 14 bases. The CDR3 coding sequence is TGCGCCAGCAGCGGGGGGGACACAGCCACCGGGGAGCTGTTTTTT. It translates to CASSGGDTATGELFF.

This chain links TRBV27 with TRBJ2-6; 8 nucleotides line up with TRBD1. Germline assignment: CDR1 MNHEY and CDR2 SMNVEV (reference sequence). The CDR3 runs to 17 residues. The J segment lost 5 bases and the V segment lost 5 bases, leaving 11 bases of the junction unmatched. The CDR3 DNA reads TGTGCCAGCAGTATCGGACAGGGCGTCCCTTGGGCCAACGTCCTGACTTTC. Its translation is CASSIGQGVPWANVLTF.

The chain combines TRBV30 with TRBJ1-4; D not resolved. This CDR3 comprises 13 residues. V was cut by 0 bases and J by 7 bases, with 9 bases left in between. CDR1 GTSNPN and CDR2 SVGIG come from the germline V gene (reference sequence). The CDR3 spells CAWSVLGGEKLFF. The CDR3 nucleotides are TGTGCCTGGAGTGTATTAGGAGGTGAAAAACTGTTTTTT. Together with reference TRBV30 and TRBJ1-4, the CDR3 gives the full variable domain: SQTIHQWPATLVQPVGSPLSLECTVEGTSNPNLYWYRQAAGRGLQLLFYSVGIGQISSEVPQNLSASRPQDRQFILSSKKLLLSDSGFYLCAWSVLGGEKLFFGSGTQLSVL.

The CDR3 is CASSDGRDTGELFF. The CDR3 DNA follows: TGTGCCAGCAGTGACGGGAGGGACACCGGGGAGCTGTTTTTT. This chain links TRBV6-4 with TRBJ2-2; 7 bases agree with TRBD2. J gave up 3 bases and V 2 bases, and 0 bases lay outside the gene matches. The germline gives CDR1 MRHNA, CDR2 SNTAGT. The CDR3 loop spans 14 amino acids.